This T cell receptor (beta chain) derives from a study of T-cell memory formation after mild COVID-19 (dated by TCRdb to about 2021). With respect to the entire study: Most TCR sequence clusters were specific to one of the two donors. Two young, previously healthy adult volunteers, one female and one male, were included in the cohort. T-cell clones expanding and contracting after mild COVID-19 in two donors were tracked by longitudinal TCRalpha and TCRbeta repertoire sequencing.

PBMCs were isolated by Ficoll-Paque density gradient centrifugation. This clonotype was recorded many times. It lacks a known antigen. It has no much larger one-base neighbor in the sample; base qualities were not kept. The CDR3 runs 14 residues from the cysteine to the phenylalanine. Of the read, only the CDR3 DNA is kept; its 42 bases are in frame from base 1. Looking up the germline V gene yields CDR1 MNHEY and CDR2 SVGAGI. V and J lose 6 bases and 1 base, and a span of 10 bases separates them. Paper-wide results and their limitations: The detection of some responding clones in pre-infection memory suggests that pre-existing cross-reactive memory T cells joined the SARS-CoV-2 response. Only a couple of mild cases were covered by the study, and larger cohorts that include severe cases with pre-infection samples were considered necessary. Clones contracting from day 15 to 85 had balanced CD4/CD8 phenotypes, while a second wave expanding from day 15 to 37 was biased towards CD4+. Contracting CD4+ clones turned up mainly in the CM and EM memory subsets, whereas EMRA was where CD8+ clones were enriched. The second-wave clones that peaked on day 37 were not confirmed to be SARS-CoV-2 specific.

TCRdb names Illumina NovaSeq 6000 as the instrument used. TCRalpha and TCRbeta cDNA libraries were constructed by 5'RACE with constant-segment primers, with sample barcodes and unique molecular identifiers being introduced. Trizol reagent was used to extract RNA from every sample. Amplification of the libraries took two PCR steps, and the second step added a second sample barcode plus Illumina TruSeq adapters. The libraries were sequenced on an Illumina NovaSeq using 2 x 150 bp paired-end reads. The original pipeline was this. The reads were demultiplexed and collapsed into UMI-guided consensus sequences using migec v1.2.7. With mixcr v2.1.11, UMI consensuses were aligned to TRA and TRB V and J templates and assembled into clonotypes. A clonotype was counted as expanded or contracted only when both edgeR and NoisET called the clonotype significant, with the noise models trained on biological replicates. edgeR calls used a false discovery rate-adjusted p below 0.01 and a log2 fold-change threshold of 1. As an exploratory analysis of dynamics, max-normalized trajectories of the 1000 most abundant clonotypes were examined by PCA with hierarchical clustering. Separately sequenced CD4+ and CD8+ repertoires were used to assign the CD4 or CD8 phenotype of responding clones. TCRdb reran the public reads through fastp at Q25 and MiXCR, keeping productive beta chains. For every CDR3 protein sequence, its rows merge into one entry that carries the most common genes and DNA. V and J calls and clone size were set by TCRdb, not the authors. Counted in this sample were roughly 200,000 distinct CDR3 sequences; roughly 17% of them appeared once. The top ten hold around 2% of the sample.

This TCR was sampled from an adult woman who had mild COVID-19 (a few samples of this study predate the infection). The sample titles of this study are shuffled in the database, so cell type and time point are left out; the donor was told from shared clones. Sample: PBMCs or a T cell subset sorted from them (not recorded which). In this chain, TRBV6-5 is recombined with TRBJ2-1, with TRBD1 perhaps the D gene, on 6 matching bases. The DNA sequence follows: TGTGCCAGCAGAAACAGGGCTTCCTACAATGAGCAGTTCTTC. This translates into CASRNRASYNEQFF.